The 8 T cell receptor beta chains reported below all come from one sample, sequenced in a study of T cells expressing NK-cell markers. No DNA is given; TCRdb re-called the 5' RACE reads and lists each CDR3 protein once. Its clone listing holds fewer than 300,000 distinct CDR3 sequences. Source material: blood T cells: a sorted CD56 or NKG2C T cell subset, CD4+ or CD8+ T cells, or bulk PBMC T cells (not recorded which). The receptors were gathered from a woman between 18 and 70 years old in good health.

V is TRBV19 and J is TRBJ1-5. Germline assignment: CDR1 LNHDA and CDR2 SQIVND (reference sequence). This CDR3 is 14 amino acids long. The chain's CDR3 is CASTGGLSNQPQHF.

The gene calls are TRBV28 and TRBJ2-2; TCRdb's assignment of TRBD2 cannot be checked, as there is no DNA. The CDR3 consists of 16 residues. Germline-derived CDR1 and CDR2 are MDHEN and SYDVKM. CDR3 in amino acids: CASSRLLAGGYGELFF.

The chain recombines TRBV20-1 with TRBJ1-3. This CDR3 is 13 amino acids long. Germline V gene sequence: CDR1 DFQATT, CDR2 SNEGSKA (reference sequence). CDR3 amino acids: CSASGGGGNTIYF.

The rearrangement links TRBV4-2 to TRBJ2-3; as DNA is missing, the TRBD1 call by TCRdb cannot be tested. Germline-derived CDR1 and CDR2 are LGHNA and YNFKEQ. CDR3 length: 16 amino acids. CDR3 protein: CASSGLVTGGKDTQYF.

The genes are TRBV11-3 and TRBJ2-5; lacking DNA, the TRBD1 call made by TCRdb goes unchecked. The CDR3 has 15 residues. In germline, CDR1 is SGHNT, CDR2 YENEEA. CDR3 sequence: CASSQGVGGGETQYF.

CDR3 sequence reads: CASSLGPLLENTEAFF. The chain combines TRBV7-3 with TRBJ1-1. The CDR3 contains 16 residues. Germline-derived CDR1 and CDR2 are SGHTA and FQGTGA.

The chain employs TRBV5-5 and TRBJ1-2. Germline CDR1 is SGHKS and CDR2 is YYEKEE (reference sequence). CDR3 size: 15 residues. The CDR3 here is CASSLVAGRNYGYTF.

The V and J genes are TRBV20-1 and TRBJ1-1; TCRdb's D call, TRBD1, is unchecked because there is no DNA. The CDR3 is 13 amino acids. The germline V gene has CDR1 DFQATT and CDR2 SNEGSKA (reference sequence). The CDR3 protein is CSARRGWNTEAFF.